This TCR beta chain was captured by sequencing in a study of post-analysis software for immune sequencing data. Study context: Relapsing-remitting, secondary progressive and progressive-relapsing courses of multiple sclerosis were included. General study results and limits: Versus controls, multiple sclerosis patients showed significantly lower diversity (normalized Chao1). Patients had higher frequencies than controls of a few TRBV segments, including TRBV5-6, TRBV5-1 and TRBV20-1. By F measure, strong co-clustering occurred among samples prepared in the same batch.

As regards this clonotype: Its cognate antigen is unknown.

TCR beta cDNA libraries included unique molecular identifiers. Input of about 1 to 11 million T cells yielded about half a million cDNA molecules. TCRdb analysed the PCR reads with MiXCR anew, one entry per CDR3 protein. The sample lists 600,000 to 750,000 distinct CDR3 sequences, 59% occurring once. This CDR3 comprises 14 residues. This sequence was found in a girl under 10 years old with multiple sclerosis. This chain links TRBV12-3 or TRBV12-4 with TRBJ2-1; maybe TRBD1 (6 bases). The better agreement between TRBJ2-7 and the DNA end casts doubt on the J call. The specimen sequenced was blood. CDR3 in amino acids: CASKVAGVSYEQYF. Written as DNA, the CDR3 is TGTGCCAGCAAGGTGGCAGGGGTATCCTACGAGCAGTACTTC.